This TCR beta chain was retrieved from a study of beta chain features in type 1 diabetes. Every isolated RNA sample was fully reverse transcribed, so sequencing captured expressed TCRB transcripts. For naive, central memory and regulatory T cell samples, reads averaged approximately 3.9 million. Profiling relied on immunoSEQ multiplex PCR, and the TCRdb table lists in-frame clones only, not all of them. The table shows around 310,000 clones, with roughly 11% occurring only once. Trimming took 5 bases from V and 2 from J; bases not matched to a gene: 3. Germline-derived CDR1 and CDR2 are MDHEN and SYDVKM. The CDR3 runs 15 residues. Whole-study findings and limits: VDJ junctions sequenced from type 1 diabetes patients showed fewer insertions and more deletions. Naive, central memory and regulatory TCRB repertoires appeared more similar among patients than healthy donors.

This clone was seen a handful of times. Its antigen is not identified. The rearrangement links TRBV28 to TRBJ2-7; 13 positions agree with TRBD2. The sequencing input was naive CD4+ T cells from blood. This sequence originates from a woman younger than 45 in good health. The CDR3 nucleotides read TGTGCCAGCAGTGCCGGACTAGCGGGGGCCTACGAGCAGTACTTC. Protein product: CASSAGLAGAYEQYF.